Following are 13 T cell receptor beta chains from one sample sequenced in a study of patients and donors after allogeneic stem cell transplantation. TCRdb independently ran MiXCR on the RT-PCR reads; one entry per CDR3 protein. The sample includes about 200,000 distinct CDR3 sequences, approximately 41% seen only once; the top ten take 30% to 35%. Specimen: blood, either unsorted or a sorted T cell fraction (not recorded which). All receptors come from a human donor who was either an allogeneic HSCT recipient or a stem cell or donor lymphocyte infusion donor (not recorded which). It is not recorded whose cells these are; they may come from a transplant donor.

This clonotype was recorded a few times. The rearrangement links TRBV7-9 to TRBJ2-1; no reliable D call. CDR1 and CDR2 (germline): SEHNR, FQNEAQ (reference sequence). The CDR3 is 15 residues long. Trimming took 10 bases from V and 7 from J, leaving 23 bases between them. CDR3 sequence reads: CATSTAVSLGNEQFF. CDR3 nucleotides: TGTGCCACCTCCACCGCGGTCTCTCTAGGGAATGAGCAGTTCTTC.

V is TRBV2 and J is TRBJ2-5; 10 bases are a match to TRBD2. V was pared by 4 bases and J by 10 bases, with 15 bases of the junction left unmatched. There are 16 residues in the CDR3. The germline CDR1 and CDR2 sequences are SNHLY and FYNNEI. The CDR3 DNA sequence: TGTGCCAGCAGTGGCAGACTAGCGGGCGGTCTGCGGAGCCAGTACTTC. The encoded protein is CASSGRLAGGLRSQYF.

Only a few counts were recorded for this clonotype. The V gene is TRBV27, the J gene TRBJ2-1; D remains unclear. V was cut by 3 bases and J by 7 bases, with 19 bases left in between. CDR3 length: 16 amino acids. Germline CDR1 and CDR2: MNHEY and SMNVEV (reference sequence). The CDR3 nucleotides are TGTGCCAGCAGTTTCTCCGACTTAGACGGTACGAATGAGCAGTTCTTC. It encodes CASSFSDLDGTNEQFF.

This clonotype was recorded a few times. The chain links TRBV12-3 or TRBV12-4 to TRBJ2-2; 7 bases match TRBD2. The CDR3 has 16 residues. The ends lost 7 bases at V and 4 bases at J; junction bases unmatched: 12. DNA for the CDR3: TGTGCCAGCAAGGTCGCCGTAGCGGGCCCCACCGGGGAGCTGTTTTTT. Protein product: CASKVAVAGPTGELFF.

This clonotype was recorded only once. J is TRBJ2-7 and V is TRBV12-3 or TRBV12-4; D might be TRBD2 (6 bases). This CDR3 contains 16 residues. Deletions cut 1 base from V and 2 bases from J, with 15 bases between. The CDR3 protein is CASSLGLGRLTYEQYF. The CDR3, as DNA: TGTGCCAGCAGTTTAGGACTAGGGCGCCTGACCTACGAGCAGTACTTC.

The chain recombines TRBV5-6 with TRBJ2-7; D is unresolved. Germline V CDR1 and CDR2: SGHDT, YYEEEE. Trimming took off 0 bases at V and 3 bases at J, with 7 bases between the two ends. This CDR3 has 13 residues. The CDR3 DNA follows: TGTGCCAGCAGCTTGGAGGCTAACTACGAGCAGTACTTC. This translates into CASSLEANYEQYF.

The chain carries TRBV29-1 and TRBJ2-2; maybe TRBD2 (6 bases). Germline CDR1 and CDR2: SQVTM and ANQGSEA. CDR3 length equals 14 residues. V lost 5 bases and J lost 2, with 12 bases in between. CDR3 region: CSVWVGGNTGELFF. In nucleotides, the CDR3 is TGCAGCGTTTGGGTCGGGGGTAACACCGGGGAGCTGTTTTTT.

This clonotype has more than one count but fewer than ten. CDR3 nucleotides: TGTGCCAGCAGTTTTGGGGCTAACTATGGCTACACCTTC. It encodes CASSFGANYGYTF. J is TRBJ1-2 and V is TRBV12-3 or TRBV12-4; D gene ambiguous. This CDR3 is 13 amino acids long. The V end lost 3 bases, the J end lost 0 bases, and 5 bases lay between the germline ends.

The gene calls are TRBV12-3 or TRBV12-4 and TRBJ2-4; D may correspond to TRBD1 or TRBD2 (5 bases each). V was cut by 6 bases and J by 5 bases, with 17 bases left in between. CDR3 length: 15 amino acids. The CDR3 nucleotides read TGTGCCAGCAGCCCGGGCCGGGACGGTCAAAACATTCAGTACTTC. Encoded protein: CASSPGRDGQNIQYF.

The chain carries TRBV7-3 and TRBJ1-6, with 7 bases aligning to TRBD1. V shed 5 bases, J shed 8 bases, and the junction held 15 bases outside the gene matches. From germline, CDR1 is SGHTA and CDR2 FQGTGA. The CDR3 runs 17 residues. CDR3 sequence (DNA): TGTGCCAGCAGCCCGACCGCTGACAGGGCTAGGGATTCACCCCTCCACTTT. The encoded protein is CASSPTADRARDSPLHF.

The chain combines TRBV12-3 or TRBV12-4 with TRBJ1-1, with a tentative D call TRBD1 (6 bases). The CDR3 is 15 residues long. V shed 0 bases and J shed 4 bases, with 12 bases lying between them. CDR3 sequence (DNA): TGTGCCAGCAGTTTAGCGCGGGGGCCTGGCACTGAAGCTTTCTTT. Residues: CASSLARGPGTEAFF.

This clonotype was detected only a few times. V and J are TRBV4-1 and TRBJ1-5; TRBD1 matches 7 bases. Trimming at V came to 4 bases and at J to 10 bases, leaving 13 bases not matched to a gene. From germline, CDR1 is MGHRA and CDR2 YSYEKL. This CDR3 contains 15 residues. For the CDR3, the DNA is TGCGCCAGCAGCCCATGGGACAGTGGGGTGGAACCCCAGCATTTT. This translates into CASSPWDSGVEPQHF.

CDR3 nucleotides: TGTGCCAGTCTGATTAGCGGGAGTGTCGGTAACATTCAGTACTTC. Translating it yields CASLISGSVGNIQYF. V gene TRBV2 combines with J gene TRBJ2-4, with TRBD2 matching 9 bases. V was pared by 9 bases and J by 7 bases, with 13 bases of the junction left unmatched. CDR3 length: 15 amino acids. Germline assignment: CDR1 SNHLY and CDR2 FYNNEI.